These 19 T cell receptor beta chains originate from one sample sequenced in a study of molecular identifiers for immune sequencing clone quantification. Each CDR3 protein is one row after TCRdb ran MiXCR on the PCR reads. The sample contains about 98,000 distinct CDR3 sequences, 30% to 45% of which appear only once. The sample comprised naive CD8+ T cells from blood, with Jurkat cell RNA spiked in. Regarding subset: FACS-sorted CD8+CD4-CCR7+CD45RA+ naive T cells. The receptors come from a human donor in good health. Some libraries in this study had Jurkat cell RNA spiked in.

Concerning this clonotype: One end of the junction does not line up with germline, which may come from a read error. The genes are TRBV29-1 and TRBJ2-6; possibly TRBD1 for D (5 bases). Germline loops: CDR1 SQVTM, CDR2 ANQGSEA. The CDR3 totals 13 residues. CDR3 in DNA: TGCAGCGTTGAGGTGTATGGGGCCAACGTCCCGACATTC. It yields the protein CSVEVYGANVPTF.

This clonotype has a count of ten or more. The rearrangement links TRBV20-1 to TRBJ2-5, with TRBD2 matching 7 bases. This CDR3 contains 15 residues. Germline trimming cut 5 bases from V and 1 base from J; bases unmatched to any gene: 10. Germline V gene lookup returns CDR1 DFQATT and CDR2 SNEGSKA (reference sequence). The CDR3 DNA reads TGCAGTGCTGGCCGCTACGAGCGGGGCCAAGAGACCCAGTACTTC. As protein: CSAGRYERGQETQYF.

V is TRBV9 and J is TRBJ2-3; 11 nucleotides align to TRBD2. This CDR3 has 16 residues. Germline V CDR1 and CDR2: SGDLS, YYNGEE. V gave up 4 bases and J gave up 3 bases; unmatched junction bases: 7. The CDR3 nucleotides read TGTGCCAGCAGCTTCTATACTAGCGGGAGTACAGATACGCAGTATTTT. Translation: CASSFYTSGSTDTQYF.

Concerning this clonotype itself: It may be a read error: a sequence one base away is much more abundant. The rearrangement links TRBV29-1 to TRBJ2-3, with D unresolved. The germline V gene encodes CDR1 SQVTM and CDR2 ANQGSEA. This CDR3 is built from 13 residues. CDR3 amino acids: CSVDFGVADTPYF. For the CDR3, the DNA is TGCAGCGTTGATTTTGGGGTTGCAGATACGCCGTATTTT.

Note on this clonotype: The germline gene is not matched at one end of the junction; a read error may be the cause. V usage is TRBV5-6 and J usage is TRBJ1-6; D may be TRBD1 (5 bases). Per the germline V gene, CDR1 is SGHDT and CDR2 is YYEEEE. The CDR3 extends over 15 amino acids. CDR3 DNA sequence: TGTGCCAGCAGCCCGTACAGGAAATTTAATTCACCCCACCACTTT. It translates to CASSPYRKFNSPHHF.

Ten or more counts support this clonotype. The J gene is TRBJ1-5, the V gene TRBV28, with TRBD1 matching over 8 bases. The germline V gene has CDR1 MDHEN and CDR2 SYDVKM. The V segment lost 3 bases and the J segment 4 bases; nucleotides outside the gene matches: 8. The CDR3 has 16 residues. CDR3 bases: TGTGCCAGCAGTTTGGGAGGACAGGGATCGAATCAGCCCCAGCATTTT. It is translated as CASSLGGQGSNQPQHF.

J is TRBJ2-1 and V is TRBV27, with 7 bases that match TRBD2. CDR1 is MNHEY, CDR2 SMNVEV, per germline (reference sequence). V lost 5 bases to trimming and J lost 8 bases; unmatched junction nucleotides: 12. CDR3 size: 15 residues. CDR3 DNA sequence: TGTGCCAGCAGTCCTCCGGGACTAAGCGGCGATGAGCAGTTCTTC. Amino acid sequence: CASSPPGLSGDEQFF.

This clonotype was seen a handful of times. J is TRBJ1-3 and V is TRBV28; D remains unclear. CDR3 length: 12 residues. V was clipped by 5 bases and J by 4 bases, with 6 bases between them. In germline, CDR1 is MDHEN, CDR2 SYDVKM. CDR3 residues: CASSDPGNTIYF. CDR3 in DNA: TGTGCCAGCAGTGATCCCGGAAACACCATATATTTT.

This clonotype has a count of ten or more. This chain joins TRBV20-1 and TRBJ2-7, with 13 bases fitting TRBD2. This CDR3 comprises 14 residues. Germline loops: CDR1 DFQATT, CDR2 SNEGSKA (reference sequence). V was clipped by 3 bases and J by 6 bases; unmatched bases: 5. CDR3 coding DNA: TGCAGTGCTAGGTTGGGACTAGCGGGATTCGAGCAGTACTTC. It specifies CSARLGLAGFEQYF.

This clonotype was found many times. The V and J genes are TRBV20-1 and TRBJ2-1; 7 bases align to TRBD2. The V gene end was trimmed by 2 bases and the J gene end by 7 bases; junction bases not matched to a gene: 8. Germline lookup yields CDR1 DFQATT and CDR2 SNEGSKA (reference sequence). The CDR3 consists of 14 residues. CDR3 nucleotide sequence: TGCAGTGCTAGAAGGCTAGCGGAATGGAATGAGCAGTTCTTC. Translation: CSARRLAEWNEQFF.

This clonotype has a single count. This chain uses TRBV6-2 or TRBV6-3 with TRBJ2-1; a weak D match, TRBD2 (6 bases). CDR3 length: 15 amino acids. Trimming left V 6 bases short and J 6 bases short, with 18 bases between. Germline CDR1 and CDR2: MNHEY and SVGEGT. The CDR3: CASSSGLPSVNEQFF. The CDR3, as DNA: TGTGCCAGCAGCTCCGGACTACCCTCGGTCAATGAGCAGTTCTTC.

Concerning this clonotype itself: This may be a read error, as it is one base from a much larger clone. Here the CDR3 reads CASSVGAGGFEQYF. The CDR3, as DNA: TGTGCCAGCAGCGTGGGGGCAGGGGGATTCGAGCAGTACTTC. This sequence joins TRBV9 and TRBJ2-7, with 7 bases fitting TRBD1. CDR3 length: 14 amino acids. V shed 2 bases, J shed 6 bases, and the junction held 8 bases outside the gene matches. CDR1 is SGDLS and CDR2 is YYNGEE in the germline V gene.

This clonotype was seen only a few times. The V and J genes are TRBV20-1 and TRBJ1-5; D might be TRBD1 (5 bases). The V end lost 3 bases, the J end lost 1 base, and 10 bases lay between the germline ends. Germline loops: CDR1 DFQATT, CDR2 SNEGSKA (reference sequence). The CDR3 sequence is 14 residues long. CDR3 sequence (DNA): TGCAGTGCTAGGGGGGAGGGGAGCAATCAGCCCCAGCATTTT. Its protein is CSARGEGSNQPQHF.

A few counts support this clonotype. This chain joins TRBV29-1 and TRBJ2-5, with D possibly TRBD2 on 5 matching bases. The CDR3 is made up of 13 amino acids. The V end lost 0 bases, the J end lost 5 bases, and 10 bases lay between the germline ends. Germline loops: CDR1 SQVTM, CDR2 ANQGSEA. The CDR3 DNA reads TGCAGCGTTGAAGATCGTGGAGGTGAGACCCAGTACTTC. It translates to CSVEDRGGETQYF. The whole variable domain, remainder taken from reference TRBV29-1 and TRBJ2-5, is SAVISQKPSRDICQRGTSLTIQCQVDSQVTMMFWYRQQPGQSLTLIATANQGSEATYESGFVIDKFPISRPNLTFSTLTVSNMSPEDSSIYLCSVEDRGGETQYFGPGTRLLVL.

Of note for this clonotype: Possible read error: a much larger clone is one base away. The rearrangement uses TRBV24-1 and TRBJ2-7; D gene unclear. The ends were cut back, 3 bases at V and 2 bases at J, with 16 bases in the middle. The CDR3 has 16 residues. Germline V gene data show CDR1 as KGHDR and CDR2 as SFDVKD. Here the CDR3 DNA reads TGTGCCACCAGTGATCCCCAGGATCTCGGACCCTACGAGCAGTACTTC. Residues: CATSDPQDLGPYEQYF.

With respect to this clonotype: A much larger clone differs by one base, so this may be a read error. The V and J genes are TRBV27 and TRBJ2-7, with D tentatively TRBD1 or TRBD2 (5 bases each). Germline CDR1 MNHEY, CDR2 SMNVEV (reference sequence). The CDR3 spans 18 residues. The CDR3 sequence: CASSISMRLHGGSYEQYF. In DNA form, the CDR3 reads TGTGCCAGCAGTATATCGATGCGGTTGCATGGGGGCTCCTACGAGCAGTACTTC.

The V gene is TRBV27, the J gene TRBJ2-2; TRBD2 might be the D (5 bases). CDR1 is MNHEY and CDR2 is SMNVEV in the germline V gene (reference sequence). Trimming took off 7 bases at V and 1 base at J, with 16 bases between the two ends. This CDR3 is 16 amino acids long. The CDR3 DNA follows: TGTGCCAGCACCTTGGGGAGTAGACTGAACACCGGGGAGCTGTTTTTT. This codes for CASTLGSRLNTGELFF.

This clonotype was recorded a few times. The CDR3 nucleotides are TGTGCCAGCAGCGACCGGGGCCGGTGGTACGAGCAGTACTTC. The encoded protein is CASSDRGRWYEQYF. The gene calls are TRBV11-3 and TRBJ2-7; tentatively, D is TRBD1 or TRBD2 (5 bases each). The germline CDR1 and CDR2 sequences are SGHNT and YENEEA. This CDR3 is built from 14 residues. The germline V and J ends were trimmed by 5 bases and 4 bases, with 15 bases remaining between them.

There are a few counts of this clonotype. This chain joins TRBV7-2 and TRBJ2-6; TRBD2 aligns across 7 bases. Per the germline V gene, CDR1 is SGHTA and CDR2 is FQGNSA. Trimming removed 3 bases from V and 0 bases from J; junction bases left unmatched: 8. CDR3 length: 18 amino acids. CDR3 amino acids: CASSLRSGVYSGANVLTF. The CDR3 nucleotides read TGTGCCAGCAGCTTGAGAAGCGGGGTATACTCTGGGGCCAACGTCCTGACTTTC.